These T cell receptor beta chains were read from a single sample in a study of T cell responses to AZD1222 COVID-19 vaccine. Some clones are missing from TCRdb's copy, which holds only in-frame ones; the method was immunoSEQ multiplex PCR. The sample yields some 100,000 clones, about 87% seen once. The sample here was peripheral blood, taken on day 0 of AZD1222 vaccination. The receptors originated from an adult in good health. Both conserved end residues are part of each CDR3. The D gene is left open where the match is weak. The listing skips clone size in some rows; elsewhere it reads once, few, many or a size class.

>NA|TRBV5-5|TRBJ2-7|NA
TGTGCCAGCAACGAGAGGGGGGGCTCCTACGAGCAGTACTTC
CASNERGGSYEQYF
>NA|TRBV15|TRBJ1-3|NA
TGTGCCACCAGTCCCCCGGTGGATTACACCATATATTTT
CATSPPVDYTIYF
>NA|TRBV5-4|TRBJ1-2|TRBD1
TGTGCCAGCAGCCCCCGGGACAGACTCTATGGCTACACCTTC
CASSPRDRLYGYTF
>many|TRBV2|TRBJ1-6|TRBD1
TGTGCCAGCAGTGGCCCTGGACAGGAAAATTCACCCCTCCACTTT
CASSGPGQENSPLHF
>NA|TRBV6-5|TRBJ2-7|TRBD2
TGTGCCAGCAGTCACAAGCGGGAGAACTACGAGCAGTACTTC
CASSHKRENYEQYF
>NA|TRBV5-6|TRBJ2-7|TRBD2
TGTGCCAGCAGCTCCCCAGAATTTGGCGGGAGAAACTACGAGCAGTACTTC
CASSSPEFGGRNYEQYF
>NA|TRBV2|TRBJ2-6|NA
TGTGCCAGCAGTGAAGGGGGGCACCTCTCTGGGGCCAACGTCCTGACTTTC
CASSEGGHLSGANVLTF
>NA|TRBV7-2|TRBJ2-7|NA
TGTGCCAGCAGCTTAGATTACCGGACAGCATACGAGCAGTACTTC
CASSLDYRTAYEQYF
>NA|TRBV2|TRBJ2-3|NA
TGTGCCAGCACCCCCAACTCAGATACGCAGTATTTT
CASTPNSDTQYF
>once|TRBV6-5|TRBJ2-3|NA
TGTGCCAGCATCATGGGCGCCGCCGGCACAGATACGCAGTATTTT
CASIMGAAGTDTQYF
>NA|TRBV3-1/TRBV3-2|TRBJ1-2|TRBD1
TGTGCCAGCAGCCAACCATCAGGGGGACGGGGCTACACCTTC
CASSQPSGGRGYTF
>NA|TRBV5-1|TRBJ2-6|NA
TGCGCCAGCAGCCCCGACAGTTCTGGGGCCAACGTCCTGACTTTC
CASSPDSSGANVLTF
>few|TRBV11-1|TRBJ2-1|TRBD2
TGTGCCAGCAGCTTAGCTCTAGACAGCGGGAGGAGGAATGAGCAGTTCTTC
CASSLALDSGRRNEQFF
>NA|TRBV6-5|TRBJ1-2|NA
TGTGCCAGCTCCTCCCCCGACAGCGCTAATTATGGCTACACCTTC
CASSSPDSANYGYTF
>NA|TRBV4-2|TRBJ2-2|NA
TGTGCCAGCACGGGACCACTCGCGAACACCGGGGAGCTGTTTTTT
CASTGPLANTGELFF
>NA|TRBV11-2|TRBJ2-3|NA
TGTGCCAGCAGTTTAAAGGTGACAGCGCTGATCGGCGATACGCAGTATTTT
CASSLKVTALIGDTQYF
>NA|TRBV12-3/TRBV12-4|TRBJ2-5|NA
TGTGCCAGCAGTTTTGCGGAGACCCAGTACTTC
CASSFAETQYF
>NA|TRBV7-8|TRBJ1-2|TRBD1
TGTGCCAGCAAACAGGGGGCGCAGGGCTACACCTTC
CASKQGAQGYTF
>NA|TRBV18|TRBJ1-1|TRBD1
TGTGCCAGCTCAGGACAGGTGAACACTGAAGCTTTCTTT
CASSGQVNTEAFF
>NA|TRBV14|TRBJ1-1|NA
TGTGCCAGCAGCCAGATAAGACGAGGGCCCGGACCCCCAAGGGATGAAGCTTTCTTT
CASSQIRRGPGPPRDEAFF
>NA|TRBV11-3|TRBJ2-3|TRBD1
TGTGCCAGCAGCTCCGGACAGGGACACGGGGATACGCAGTATTTT
CASSSGQGHGDTQYF